The 15 T cell receptor beta chains below were found in one sample sequenced in a study of cytomegalovirus exposure and HLA in healthy donors. Researchers ran the PCR with 60 Vbeta and 13 Jbeta primers. The protocol was immunoSEQ multiplex PCR, while the TCRdb copy is restricted to in-frame clones and leaves out a portion. The sample shows about 73,000 clones, 75% of them seen only once. The specimen sequenced was PBMCs. These receptors were collected from a man between 65 and 80 years old in good health and CMV-seronegative.

This sequence joins TRBV6-5 and TRBJ2-7; possibly TRBD1 for D (6 bases). Germline V gives CDR1 MNHEY, CDR2 SVGAGI. The CDR3 has 14 amino acids. Trimming took off 0 bases at V and 2 bases at J, with 8 bases between the two ends. CDR3 sequence (DNA): TGTGCCAGCAGTTACTCGGGGGCCCCCTACGAGCAGTACTTC. Protein sequence: CASSYSGAPYEQYF.

Here the CDR3 reads CASSLYQETQYF. In DNA, the CDR3 is TGCGCCAGCAGCCTGTACCAAGAGACCCAGTACTTC. The V call is TRBV5-1, the J call TRBJ2-5; D not certain. Germline V gene lookup returns CDR1 SGHRS and CDR2 YFSETQ. This CDR3 has 12 residues. Deletions cut 4 bases from V and 0 bases from J, with 4 bases between. Full variable domain (rest looked up from reference TRBV5-1 and TRBJ2-5): KAGVTQTPRYLIKTRGQQVTLSCSPISGHRSVSWYQQTPGQGLQFLFEYFSETQRNKGNFPGRFSGRQFSNSRSEMNVSTLELGDSALYLCASSLYQETQYFGPGTRLLVL.

The V gene is TRBV11-2, the J gene TRBJ2-3; 8 bases align to TRBD2. V trimming: 3 bases; J trimming: 5 bases; junction bases outside the gene matches: 7. The CDR3 totals 15 residues. Looked up from germline, CDR1 is SGHAT and CDR2 is FQNNGV. This CDR3 is CASSFLPGLGDTQYF. The CDR3 region has the DNA TGTGCCAGCAGCTTTTTACCGGGACTAGGAGATACGCAGTATTTT.

This sequence joins TRBV6-1 and TRBJ1-5; D gene uncertain. This CDR3 region has 13 residues. Trimming shortened V by 6 bases and J by 0 bases, and 6 bases separated the two germline ends. Per the germline V gene, CDR1 is MNHNS and CDR2 is SASEGT. CDR3 coding DNA: TGTGCCAGCAGACAGCTTAGCAATCAGCCCCAGCATTTT. Its protein is CASRQLSNQPQHF.

The rearrangement uses TRBV6-5 and TRBJ1-1, with D possibly matching TRBD1 (6 bases). Deletions cut 7 bases from V and 2 bases from J, with 11 bases between. The germline V gene has CDR1 MNHEY and CDR2 SVGAGI. The CDR3 has 13 residues. The CDR3 coding sequence is TGTGCCAGCACCCTACAGGGTAACACTGAAGCTTTCTTT. It is translated as CASTLQGNTEAFF.

The CDR3 DNA is TGTGCCAGCTCACCAGTTTCGAGGGGAGCGGAGGGGCGAGATACGCAGTATTTT. Residues: CASSPVSRGAEGRDTQYF. The chain is built from TRBV18 and TRBJ2-3; maybe TRBD2 (6 bases). This CDR3 contains 18 residues. The germline gives CDR1 KGHSH, CDR2 LQKENI. Trimming took 2 bases from V and 5 from J, leaving 23 bases between them.

The chain is built from TRBV12-5 and TRBJ1-1, with TRBD1 matching 8 bases. With V trimmed by 3 bases and J by 4 bases, 13 bases remained unmatched. The CDR3 has 17 residues. Germline CDR1 is LGHNT and CDR2 is FRNRAP. CDR3 nucleotide sequence: TGTGCTAGTGGTTTCACCGGACAGGGACGTCGGAGCACTGAAGCTTTCTTT. Protein sequence: CASGFTGQGRRSTEAFF.

This chain links TRBV11-2 with TRBJ2-3; 9 nucleotides align to TRBD2. Germline loops: CDR1 SGHAT, CDR2 FQNNGV. V dropped 5 bases and J dropped 1; count of bases not matched to a gene: 4. The CDR3 length is 15 residues. The CDR3 DNA is TGTGCCAGCAGCGTAGCGGGAGAGGGCACAGATACGCAGTATTTT. It codes for CASSVAGEGTDTQYF.

This chain uses TRBV4-1 with TRBJ2-2, with no clear D. The germline V and J ends were trimmed by 0 bases and 1 base, with 12 bases remaining between them. The length of the CDR3 is 17 residues. Germline lookup yields CDR1 MGHRA and CDR2 YSYEKL. CDR3: CASSQDLLGGNTGELFF. The CDR3 DNA is TGCGCCAGCAGCCAAGACCTTTTAGGCGGGAACACCGGGGAGCTGTTTTTT.

This chain connects TRBV5-1 to TRBJ2-7, with a possible D match to TRBD2 (5 bases). This CDR3 region has 17 residues. V shed 7 bases and J shed 5 bases, with 28 bases lying between them. Looked up from germline, CDR1 is SGHRS and CDR2 is YFSETQ. The CDR3 DNA sequence: TGCGCCAGCGTAAAGGCCGGAGAATATGAGGGTTTCCACGAGCAGTACTTC. Translation gives CASVKAGEYEGFHEQYF.

The V call is TRBV21-1, the J call TRBJ2-1; TRBD2, the table's D call, was not compared with the DNA. TRBV21-1 is a pseudogene segment. The CDR3 loop spans 17 amino acids. The CDR3 is CASSSNGSGPWYTEQFF. For the CDR3, the DNA is TGTGCCAGCAGCTCAAACGGGAGCGGGCCCTGGTACACTGAGCAGTTCTTC.

The gene calls are TRBV2 and TRBJ2-5; 8 bases fit TRBD1. Germline-derived CDR1 and CDR2 are SNHLY and FYNNEI. This CDR3 spans 15 amino acids. V lost 1 base to trimming and J lost 5 bases; unmatched junction nucleotides: 6. Here the CDR3 DNA reads TGTGCCAGCAGTGAAGGGGCAGGGGGCTGGGAGACCCAGTACTTC. Protein: CASSEGAGGWETQYF.

The gene calls are TRBV5-1 and TRBJ2-7; tentatively, D is TRBD2 (5 bases). The V end was cut by 0 bases, the J end by 4 bases, with 11 bases between. CDR3 length: 14 amino acids. Germline CDR1 is SGHRS and CDR2 is YFSETQ. The CDR3 bases are TGCGCCAGCAGCTTGGAGCTTAGCGTTTACGAGCAGTACTTC. Translated, it gives CASSLELSVYEQYF.

V gene TRBV11-2 combines with J gene TRBJ1-3, with D perhaps matching TRBD1 (6 bases). V was cut by 5 bases and J by 0 bases, with 17 bases left in between. This CDR3 is 17 amino acids long. Germline assignment: CDR1 SGHAT and CDR2 FQNNGV. Here the CDR3 reads CASSPHLQGFSGNTIYF. The CDR3 DNA follows: TGTGCCAGCAGCCCCCACCTACAGGGATTCTCTGGAAACACCATATATTTT.

As regards this clone: The germline gene is not matched at one end of the junction; a read error may be the cause. The chain carries TRBV7-9 and TRBJ2-7; D is perhaps TRBD1 (6 bases). The CDR3 sequence is 13 residues long. CDR1 is SEHNR, CDR2 FQNEAQ, per germline (reference sequence). This CDR3 reads CSSSATGAWEQYF. In nucleotides, the CDR3 is TGTTCCAGCAGCGCGACAGGCGCCTGGGAGCAGTACTTC.